This T cell receptor beta chain was obtained from a study of T cells in Graves' hyperthyroidism and ophthalmopathy. Per the germline V gene, CDR1 is MDHEN and CDR2 is SYDVKM. CDR3 length equals 14 residues. With 8 bases clipped from V and 8 bases from J, the junction kept 11 bases outside the gene matches. Using RNA transcripts as the source, TCR beta CDR3 regions were amplified. First-round RT-PCR targeting the TCR CDR3 was performed with the HTBI primer set. TCRdb called the multiplex PCR reads again in MiXCR, with one record for every CDR3 protein. The repertoire includes hundreds of thousands of distinct CDR3 sequences, around 13% of them detected once, and approximately 5.7% sits in the top ten.

V is TRBV28 and J is TRBJ1-4, with 7 bases identical to TRBD1. This receptor was obtained from a woman aged 25-40 years with Graves' hyperthyroidism that later progressed to Graves' ophthalmopathy. The sample taken for sequencing was blood. In DNA form, the CDR3 reads TGTGCCAGCCAGAGCCCCACAGGGGCCGAAAAACTGTTTTTT. It specifies CASQSPTGAEKLFF.